This T cell receptor (beta chain) appears in the sequencing data of a study of CD8 T cells in ankylosing spondylitis. Quantitative 5'-RACE with molecular barcodes was used to make the TCR beta libraries. TCRdb reanalysed the 5' RACE reads using MiXCR and keeps one entry per CDR3 protein. The data contain approximately 210,000 distinct CDR3 sequences, 9.5% to 15% of them seen just once; the ten biggest clones take up more than 15%. Worth noting for this clonotype: Its antigen is undetermined.

General observations from the study: A subset of motif variants has previously been described in the synovial fluid and blood of reactive arthritis. Significant enrichment of disease-linked clones was reportedly seen in matched ankylosing spondylitis synovial fluid. For ankylosing spondylitis blood, a TCR beta motif of several highly homologous variants appeared characteristic.

Sequencing was performed on blood, either unsorted or a sorted T cell fraction (not recorded which). The TCR sequence derives from a male donor with ankylosing spondylitis or in good health (not recorded which).

The CDR3 bases are TGTGCCAGCAGGCCCTTTCAGACTGCCGAGCAGTACTTC. Protein: CASRPFQTAEQYF. The chain couples TRBV6-1 to TRBJ2-7; D is ambiguous. This CDR3 has 13 amino acids. Deletions cut 6 bases from V and 6 bases from J, with 15 bases between. CDR1 and CDR2 (germline): MNHNS, SASEGT.